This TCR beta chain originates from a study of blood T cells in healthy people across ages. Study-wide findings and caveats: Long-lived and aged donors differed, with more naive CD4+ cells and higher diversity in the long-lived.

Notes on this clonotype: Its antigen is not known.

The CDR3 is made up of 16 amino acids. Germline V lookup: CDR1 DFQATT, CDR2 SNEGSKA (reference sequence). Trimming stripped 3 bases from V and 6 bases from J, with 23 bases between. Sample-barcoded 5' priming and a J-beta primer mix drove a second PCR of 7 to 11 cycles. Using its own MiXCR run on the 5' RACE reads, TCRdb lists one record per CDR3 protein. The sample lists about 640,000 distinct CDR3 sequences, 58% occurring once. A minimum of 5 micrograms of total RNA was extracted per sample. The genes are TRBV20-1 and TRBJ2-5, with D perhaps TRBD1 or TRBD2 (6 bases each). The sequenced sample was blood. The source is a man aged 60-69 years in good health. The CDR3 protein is CSARRLSAGGLKTQYF. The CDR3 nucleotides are TGCAGTGCTAGGCGACTCTCCGCTGGGGGGCTGAAGACCCAGTACTTC.